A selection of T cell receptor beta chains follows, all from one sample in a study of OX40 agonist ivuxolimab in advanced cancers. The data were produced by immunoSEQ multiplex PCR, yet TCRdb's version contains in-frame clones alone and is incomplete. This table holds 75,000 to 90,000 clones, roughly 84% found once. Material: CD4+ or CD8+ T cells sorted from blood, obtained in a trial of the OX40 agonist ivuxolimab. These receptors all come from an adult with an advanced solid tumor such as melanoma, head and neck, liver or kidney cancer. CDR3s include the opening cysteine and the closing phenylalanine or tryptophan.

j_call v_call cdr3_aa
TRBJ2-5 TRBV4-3 CASSQIVGETQYF
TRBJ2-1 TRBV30 CAWSKKHVYNEQFF
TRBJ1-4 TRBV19 CASRGTANEKLFF
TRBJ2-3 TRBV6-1 CASVRGQPADTQYF
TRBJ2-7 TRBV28 CASSIAGLAGGLYEQYF
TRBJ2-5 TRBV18 CASSRGRYETQYF
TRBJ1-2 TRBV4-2 CASSLGGGLAQSGYTF
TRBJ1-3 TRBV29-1 CSVAATGTGNTIYF
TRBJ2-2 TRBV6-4 CASSAVLFTGELFF
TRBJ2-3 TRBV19 CASSAVGRAQDTQYF
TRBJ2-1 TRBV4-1 CASRPQGASYNEQFF
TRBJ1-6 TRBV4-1 CASSQEGQFNSPLHF
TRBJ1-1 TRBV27 CASSLRPALSTEAFF
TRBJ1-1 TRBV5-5 CASRRDRPMNTEAFF
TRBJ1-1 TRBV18 CASSPPGQTTEAFF
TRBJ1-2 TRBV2 CASSRLNRDREHGYTF
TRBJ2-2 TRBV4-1 CASSQVDMGWVTGELFF
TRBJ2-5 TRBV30 CAWSVGLAGVETQYF
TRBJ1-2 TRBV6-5 CAIRGDRGDNGYTF
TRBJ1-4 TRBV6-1 CASSRIEREKLFF